This TCR beta chain was sequenced in a study of Ad26.COV2.S vaccination and SARS-CoV-2 variants. On the study more broadly: Intramuscularly, Ad26.COV2.S was given either once or twice, 56 days apart.

The table came from immunoSEQ multiplex PCR; TCRdb's copy has only in-frame clones and leaves some out. The sample holds about 680,000 clones, 70% to 90% seen once. V lost 11 bases and J lost 0, with 14 bases in between. The V gene's germline CDR1 is SEHNR and CDR2 FQNEAQ (reference sequence). This CDR3 contains 14 residues. Treatment described: 15 to 20 received Ad26.COV2.S at low or high dose, single or two shots; roughly five received placebo; per-sample allocation not given. It was on day 63 after the first vaccine or placebo injection that samples were taken. The clonotype originates from a person between 18 and 60 years old who received the Ad26.COV2.S COVID-19 vaccine or a placebo. Sample: peripheral blood, taken in a trial of Ad26.COV2.S vaccine versus placebo. V gene TRBV7-9 combines with J gene TRBJ2-1; D ambiguous. The CDR3: CALDNSYSYNEQFF. In nucleotides, the CDR3 is TGTGCCCTCGACAACTCCTACTCCTACAATGAGCAGTTCTTC. Full variable domain (rest looked up from reference TRBV7-9 and TRBJ2-1): DTGVSQNPRHKITKRGQNVTFRCDPISEHNRLYWYRQTLGQGPEFLTYFQNEAQLEKSRLLSDRFSAERPKGSFSTLEIQRTEQGDSAMYLCALDNSYSYNEQFFGPGTRLTVL.